This TCR beta chain was found in a study of shared clonotypes between healthy human individuals. The table came from immunoSEQ multiplex PCR; TCRdb's copy has only in-frame clones and leaves some out. In the table there are a few million clones, approximately 96% of which are singletons. CDR1 and CDR2 from the germline V gene are MNHNY and SVGAGI (reference sequence). V was clipped by 6 bases and J by 0 bases, with 12 bases between them. The length of the CDR3 is 15 residues. What was sequenced was naive CD4+ T cells sorted from blood. Specified subset: CD45RA+ positively selected. The gene calls are TRBV6-6 and TRBJ1-3, with D perhaps matching TRBD1 (5 bases). This TCR derives from a man aged 18 to 30 in good health. The CDR3 loop is CASRERDLSGNTIYF. The DNA for the CDR3 is TGTGCCAGCAGGGAAAGGGACCTCTCTGGAAACACCATATATTTT.